The source of this T cell receptor beta chain is a study of T cells in localized non-small cell lung cancer. Concerning this clone: As yet, its antigen is unknown.

Repertoires were generated with immunoSEQ multiplex PCR, while TCRdb's copy carries only in-frame clones and drops some. The data show around 33,000 clones, over 75% seen once. Study conclusions and caveats: Longer overall survival was seen with higher T cell density measured in blood. Of the tissues analyzed, uninvolved adjacent lung showed maximal T cell clonality, greater than tumor.

The specimen was peripheral blood, collected before any cancer treatment. This clonotype originated in a male donor older than 55 with stage III squamous cell lung carcinoma.

CDR3 region: CASSPRTSGPNTGELFF. As DNA, the CDR3 is TGTGCCAGCAGCCCAAGGACTAGCGGGCCGAACACCGGGGAGCTGTTTTTT. The rearrangement links TRBV11-2 to TRBJ2-2; 11 nucleotides line up with TRBD2. In germline, CDR1 is SGHAT, CDR2 FQNNGV. The V gene end was trimmed by 5 bases and the J gene end by 0 bases; junction bases not matched to a gene: 5. The CDR3 is made up of 17 amino acids.